The rows below give T cell receptor beta chains drawn from one sample of a study of monozygotic twins with inflammatory bowel disease. TCRdb reprocessed the 5' RACE reads, keeping one entry per CDR3 protein, no DNA. Listed are some 130,000 distinct CDR3 sequences; about 1.2% falls within the top ten. The material sequenced was blood. These receptors were collected from a human donor with ulcerative colitis or Crohn's disease, or a healthy co-twin of an affected twin (not recorded which). Both conserved end residues are part of each CDR3.

V gene	J gene	CDR3 protein
TRBV19	TRBJ2-2	CAGAGGGNTGELFF
TRBV6-2/TRBV6-3	TRBJ2-7	CASWNGAYEQYF
TRBV5-8	TRBJ1-2	CASSFRGMGEYGYTF
TRBV19	TRBJ1-2	CASSITARRQAHYGYTF
TRBV28	TRBJ2-7	CASSSGHLSYEQYF
TRBV2	TRBJ1-1	CASSVGSTEAVF
TRBV6-5	TRBJ1-6	CASRFLRGRGSPLHF
TRBV20-1	TRBJ2-1	CSARVGSNEQFF
TRBV7-9	TRBJ1-6	CASSFGSSLDNSPLHF
TRBV24-1	TRBJ2-3	CATSDLRSRDTQYF
TRBV12-3/TRBV12-4	TRBJ1-5	CASSNAQGVHSNQPQHF
TRBV5-1	TRBJ1-1	CASSLVRDSGDTEAFF
TRBV27	TRBJ2-1	CASSLYGAGGWREQFF
TRBV5-4	TRBJ2-1	CASSSALAGAYNEQFF
TRBV19	TRBJ1-1	CASSIEGMNTEAFF
TRBV4-3	TRBJ2-1	CASSSRLAGGPNEQFF
TRBV7-6	TRBJ2-5	CASTQGAPRFDQYF
TRBV9	TRBJ2-5	CASSVTPSRGQETQYF
TRBV6-5	TRBJ1-1	CASSFLPGQQNTEAFF
TRBV5-1	TRBJ1-4	CASRQQVTTNEKLFF
TRBV4-3	TRBJ2-3	CASSQALAATHTQYF
TRBV5-1	TRBJ2-3	CASSLAGHGTDTQYF
TRBV24-1	TRBJ2-1	CATRTGASNEQFF
TRBV5-5	TRBJ1-1	CASSFGSDTEAFF
TRBV7-9	TRBJ1-2	CASSPSGGRSYTF
TRBV11-2	TRBJ1-2	CASSGMGQNLYGYTF
TRBV7-9	TRBJ1-5	CASSLTGQGVQPQHF
TRBV5-6	TRBJ2-6	CASLRGAGANVLTF
TRBV6-1	TRBJ2-7	CASRERTSGGYEQYF
TRBV15	TRBJ1-1	CATSRVLKNTEAFF
TRBV12-3/TRBV12-4	TRBJ1-3	CASSLVPGQRNSGNTIYF
TRBV6-1	TRBJ2-5	CASRPDGGHGTSGETQYF
TRBV5-1	TRBJ2-1	CASSLEGGGFYNEQFF
TRBV14	TRBJ1-2	CASSLMTGGYGYTF
TRBV25-1	TRBJ2-5	CASSVWTEQETQYF
TRBV3-1	TRBJ2-6	CASSRRGSVGANVLTF
TRBV27	TRBJ2-7	CASSLSQGTYEQYF
TRBV11-2	TRBJ1-4	CASSLRGTGNNEKLFF
TRBV11-1	TRBJ2-2	CASRSAGTGELFF
TRBV20-1	TRBJ1-1	CSARGWGRWNTEAFF
TRBV24-1	TRBJ2-7	CATSDPFSYEQYF
TRBV12-3/TRBV12-4	TRBJ1-6	CASSLDRGSPLHF
TRBV7-2	TRBJ1-1	CASSYRNRNTEAFF
TRBV29-1	TRBJ2-7	CSVTGLRYEQYF